This T cell receptor (beta chain) came from a study of cytotoxic CD8 clonotypes in ibrutinib-treated CLL. Points from the study as a whole: Patients had baseline clonality above age-matched healthy donors, and this clonality moved with circulating CD8+ T-cell counts.

The germline V and J ends were trimmed by 2 bases and 8 bases, with 36 bases remaining between them. This CDR3 is built from 21 residues. As for this clone: Its matching antigen is unknown.

Sequenced by immunoSEQ multiplex PCR; TCRdb stores in-frame clones only, minus some. The repertoire holds over 130,000 clones, with 65% to 85% as singletons. The chain joins TRBV23-1 to TRBJ1-1, with a tentative D call TRBD1 (5 bases). TRBV23-1 is treated as an ORF (open reading frame) with a function not yet certain. The sample in question was PBMCs, obtained after 36 months of ibrutinib treatment. The receptor comes from a human donor with chronic lymphocytic leukemia. In nucleotides, the CDR3 is TGCGCCAGCAGTCAACGAATCATCGACCAGGACACAGCTGAGGACGTGGTCGAAGCTTTCTTT. This sequence encodes CASSQRIIDQDTAEDVVEAFF.